The present T cell receptor beta chain was sequenced within a study of molecular identifiers for immune sequencing clone quantification listed by TCRdb under 2018. About the investigation overall: In a replicate experiment, RNA from about 20,000 or 100,000 naive CD8 T cells was split into five aliquots, four of which were sequenced. The study was a methods study using CD8 T cells to benchmark molecular-identifier clustering-based TCR repertoire sequencing (MIDCIRS) and TCR RNA copy counting.

The library was generated by PCR. TCRdb names NextSeq 500 as the instrument used. Bulk TCR libraries were generated as previously described, with the TCR primers listed in Table S5 used. Purification of total RNA was performed with the Qiagen AllPrep DNA/RNA kit. Reads from multiple sequencing runs of the same library were pooled before analysis. The authors processed their data as follows. Reads were retained only if an exact TCR constant sequence was present, and the retained reads were trimmed to 150 nt and grouped according to their 12-nt molecular barcodes. Within each barcode group, reads were sub-clustered at a 15% Levenshtein threshold, and quality-weighted consensus sequences were built per RNA molecule. Non-functional sequences were discarded, and so were lower-count sequences lying one edit away from another sequence. On the basis of fitting two negative binomial distributions, barcode sub-clusters with fewer than 20% of the maximum read count were discarded. TCRdb trimmed public reads at Q25 via fastp, called clones via MiXCR and kept in-frame beta chains. Rows with one shared CDR3 protein collapse into an entry with the most common genes and DNA. The authors' filters were not applied to this entry. For this sample there are about 98,000 distinct CDR3 sequences; 30% to 35% appear just once. The top ten constitute around a tenth of the sample.

Libraries of naive CD8 T cells were built from anywhere between roughly 19,000 and 1,000,000 sorted cells, with 10%, 30% or 50% of the purified RNA used. Naive CD8 T cells, defined as CD8+CD4-CCR7+CD45RA+, were FACS-sorted into RLT Plus buffer on a BD FACSAria II. Detection sensitivity was tested by spiking Jurkat RNA equal to roughly ten TCR copies' worth into samples containing about 18,000-1,000,000 naive CD8 T cells. CD8 T cells were enriched using RosetteSep CD8+ T Cell Enrichment Cocktail and Ficoll-Paque, and the enriched cells then underwent ACK red cell lysis. General findings and caveats noted by the study authors: When barcode sub-clustering was omitted, TCR diversity was inflated by chimeric consensus sequences, with chimeras reaching as high as 47%. In CMV-specific effector cells, over 98% of molecules were held by clones above 20 RNA copies, whereas under 1% of molecules were held by such clones in naive cells. Identical TCR molecules sharing a barcode could cause highly expanded clone sizes to be underestimated. Spiked-in Jurkat TCR RNA equal to a single cell's worth was reported to be detectable even within one million naive CD8 T cells. The naive libraries included spiked-in Jurkat TCR RNA (roughly 9 copies' worth), and this RNA is not part of the donor repertoire. Modeling estimated approximately 3 recovered TCR RNA copies per cell, compared with about ten by digital PCR, which implies about 30% capture efficiency.

The cysteine opens and the phenylalanine closes a CDR3 of 17 amino acids. Just the 51-base CDR3 DNA is kept, in frame starting at base 1. V is clipped by 6 bases and J by 6 bases, and the sequence between their germline boundaries is 25 bases long. The germline V gene gives CDR1 as MNHEY and CDR2 as SVGAGI. A word on this clonotype: Its recognized antigen is unknown. Within one base of it there is no much larger clone, and no base qualities were kept.

Input material: naive CD8+ T cells from blood, with Jurkat cell RNA spiked in. The sample's cell subset or site label, decoded: FACS-sorted CD8+CD4-CCR7+CD45RA+ naive T cells. Rearrangement joined TRBV6-5 to TRBJ2-3; TRBD1 is perhaps the D gene, given 6 matching bases. This TCR was recovered from a human donor in good health. Some libraries in this study had Jurkat cell RNA spiked in. The sequence in DNA is TGTGCCAGCAGACAGGGATTCTTACACAGACCGGGCGATACGCAGTATTTT. This encodes CASRQGFLHRPGDTQYF.